The 32 T cell receptor beta chains reported below all come from one sample, sequenced in a study of control samples from healthy donors and cancer patients. Clones were read by immunoSEQ multiplex PCR, and TCRdb kept only the in-frame ones, dropping some. The sample consists of a few hundred thousand clones, around 90% of them appearing once. The sample comprised PBMCs. The receptor set was obtained from a middle-aged man with head and neck cancer.

The chain links TRBV3-1 (or the pseudogene TRBV3-2) to TRBJ1-3; 9 bases agree with TRBD1. CDR1 and CDR2 from the germline V gene are LGHDT and YNNKEL (reference sequence). The CDR3 runs 15 residues. V dropped 4 bases and J dropped 2; count of bases not matched to a gene: 3. CDR3 sequence reads: CASSPRDRAGNTIYF. DNA of the CDR3: TGTGCCAGCAGCCCCCGGGACAGGGCTGGAAACACCATATATTTT.

The CDR3, as DNA: TGTGCCAGCAGCCTCGTTTTAGGAGAAAAACTGTTTTTT. Its protein product is CASSLVLGEKLFF. This sequence joins TRBV3-1 (or the pseudogene TRBV3-2) and TRBJ1-4; D is unclear. The CDR3 is made up of 13 amino acids. CDR1 LGHDT and CDR2 YNNKEL come from the germline V gene (reference sequence). V was trimmed by 4 bases and J by 8 bases, leaving 11 bases between them.

The chain couples TRBV7-9 to TRBJ2-7; unclear D gene. Germline CDR1 is SEHNR and CDR2 is FQNEAQ (reference sequence). The CDR3 extends over 13 amino acids. Trimming cost V 1 base and J 0 bases, with 4 bases left between them. CDR3 residues: CASSLDTSYEQYF. Written as DNA, the CDR3 is TGTGCCAGCAGCTTAGACACCTCCTACGAGCAGTACTTC.

The gene calls are TRBV15 and TRBJ2-4; 9 bases are shared with TRBD1. V gave up 3 bases and J gave up 7 bases; unmatched junction bases: 7. The CDR3 covers 15 residues. Germline V gene sequence: CDR1 LNHNV, CDR2 YYDKDF (reference sequence). This chain's CDR3 is CATSSWTGVGNIQYF. The DNA of the CDR3 is TGTGCCACCAGCAGTTGGACAGGGGTCGGGAACATTCAGTACTTC. The full variable domain, its missing parts supplied by reference TRBV15 and TRBJ2-4, is DAMVIQNPRYQVTQFGKPVTLSCSQTLNHNVMYWYQQKSSQAPKLLFHYYDKDFNNEADTPDNFQSRRPNTSFCFLDIRSPGLGDTAMYLCATSSWTGVGNIQYFGAGTRLSVL.

This clone was observed once. The rearrangement uses TRBV10-3 and TRBJ1-4; 8 positions match TRBD1. The V and J ends lost 5 bases and 6 bases, in that order; junction bases with no gene match: 2. The CDR3 covers 13 residues. CDR1 ENHRY and CDR2 SYGVKD come from the germline V gene. CDR3 coding DNA: TGTGCCATCAGTCCGACAGGGGATGAAAAACTGTTTTTT. This translates into CAISPTGDEKLFF.

This chain uses TRBV3-1 (or the pseudogene TRBV3-2) with TRBJ1-2; 7 positions match TRBD1. From germline, CDR1 is LGHDT and CDR2 YNNKEL (reference sequence). V gave up 5 bases and J gave up 2 bases; unmatched junction bases: 5. The CDR3 covers 14 residues. CDR3 nucleotide sequence: TGTGCCAGCAGCTCCGGACAGGCGAACTATGGCTACACCTTC. Encoded protein: CASSSGQANYGYTF.

V and J are TRBV11-2 and TRBJ2-1, with TRBD2 matching 10 bases. The CDR3 length is 15 residues. The ends lost 5 bases at V and 5 bases at J; junction bases unmatched: 6. Germline-derived CDR1 and CDR2 are SGHAT and FQNNGV. CDR3 sequence (DNA): TGTGCCAGCAGCCGACGGACTAGCGGCGACAATGAGCAGTTCTTC. Protein: CASSRRTSGDNEQFF.

The chain is built from TRBV9 and TRBJ2-7; D is perhaps TRBD2 (5 bases). Trimming took 3 bases from V and 6 from J, leaving 19 bases between them. CDR3 length: 15 residues. From germline, CDR1 is SGDLS and CDR2 YYNGEE. DNA for the CDR3: TGTGCCAGCAGCGCCACCGCGGGCTCCCGGGGCGAGCAGTACTTC. It encodes CASSATAGSRGEQYF.

In this sample, this clone turned up once. The chain has TRBV28 and TRBJ2-7, with a tentative D call TRBD2 (5 bases). The germline V gene has CDR1 MDHEN and CDR2 SYDVKM. The CDR3 totals 15 residues. V was clipped by 8 bases and J by 0 bases, with 17 bases between them. This chain's CDR3 is CASASWTGSSYEQYF. CDR3 nucleotide sequence: TGTGCCAGCGCCTCTTGGACGGGAAGCTCCTACGAGCAGTACTTC.

The CDR3 is CASSPRGQGHNEKLFF. The CDR3 region has the DNA TGCGCCAGCAGCCCCCGGGGACAGGGACATAATGAAAAACTGTTTTTT. This chain links TRBV5-1 with TRBJ1-4; 9 positions agree with TRBD1. Germline trimming cut 4 bases from V and 4 bases from J; bases unmatched to any gene: 8. Germline V gene data show CDR1 as SGHRS and CDR2 as YFSETQ. The length of the CDR3 is 16 residues.

The chain is built from TRBV4-2 and TRBJ2-7, with D perhaps matching TRBD1 (6 bases). V lost 0 bases and J 2 bases, leaving 11 bases between the germline ends. Germline V gene lookup returns CDR1 LGHNA and CDR2 YNFKEQ. This CDR3 comprises 15 residues. This CDR3 is CASSQDRGSTYEQYF. Written as DNA, the CDR3 is TGTGCCAGCAGCCAAGACAGGGGAAGTACCTACGAGCAGTACTTC.

This clone has only a few counts. This same CDR3 is encoded by further DNA sequences in the sample. The chain has TRBV18 and TRBJ2-7; no firm D call. Trimming took off 3 bases at V and 0 bases at J, with 3 bases between the two ends. Germline V gives CDR1 KGHSH, CDR2 LQKENI. CDR3 length: 12 residues. The chain's CDR3 is CASSPDSYEQYF. The CDR3 DNA follows: TGTGCCAGCTCACCGGACTCCTACGAGCAGTACTTC.

The CDR3 loop is CASSYNREITEAFF. In nucleotides, the CDR3 is TGTGCCAGCAGTTACAACAGGGAAATCACTGAAGCTTTCTTT. V gene TRBV6-5 combines with J gene TRBJ1-1; D may be TRBD1 (6 bases). The CDR3 covers 14 residues. Germline CDR1 is MNHEY and CDR2 is SVGAGI. Trimming pared 2 bases from V and 4 bases from J, leaving 11 bases between.

The rearrangement links TRBV10-3 to TRBJ2-5; 10 nucleotides line up with TRBD2. The CDR3 totals 14 residues. The ends lost 6 bases at V and 2 bases at J; junction bases unmatched: 3. Looked up from germline, CDR1 is ENHRY and CDR2 is SYGVKD. The CDR3 DNA reads as TGTGCCATCAGCGTGGGACTAGCGCAAGAGACCCAGTACTTC. Translated: CAISVGLAQETQYF.

The chain couples TRBV5-6 to TRBJ2-7; TRBD1 matches 8 bases. The ends lost 4 bases at V and 3 bases at J; junction bases unmatched: 6. From germline, CDR1 is SGHDT and CDR2 YYEEEE. The CDR3 has 14 residues. The chain's CDR3 is CASSAGGRNYEQYF. CDR3 DNA sequence: TGTGCCAGCAGCGCAGGGGGCAGGAACTACGAGCAGTACTTC.

This clone was seen just once. The chain couples TRBV19 to TRBJ2-2; 14 bases align to TRBD2. Germline CDR1 is LNHDA and CDR2 is SQIVND (reference sequence). CDR3 length: 18 amino acids. V trimming: 6 bases; J trimming: 5 bases; junction bases outside the gene matches: 11. CDR3 sequence reads: CASRLLGLAGDRTGELFF. The CDR3 coding sequence is TGTGCCAGTAGGCTCCTGGGACTAGCGGGAGATCGGACCGGGGAGCTGTTTTTT. Looking up the rest from reference TRBV19 and TRBJ2-2 gives the full variable domain: DGGITQSPKYLFRKEGQNVTLSCEQNLNHDAMYWYRQDPGQGLRLIYYSQIVNDFQKGDIAEGYSVSREKKESFPLTVTSAQKNPTAFYLCASRLLGLAGDRTGELFFGEGSRLTVL.

V and J are TRBV27 and TRBJ2-6, with 7 bases that match TRBD1. The CDR3 runs 16 residues. The J segment lost 3 bases and the V segment lost 6 bases, leaving 8 bases of the junction unmatched. Germline-derived CDR1 and CDR2 are MNHEY and SMNVEV (reference sequence). DNA of the CDR3: TGTGCCAGCAGCCTACAAGGGGGCCGTGGGGCCAACGTCCTGACTTTC. Translating it yields CASSLQGGRGANVLTF. The full variable domain, with the rest looked up from reference TRBV27 and TRBJ2-6, is EAQVTQNPRYLITVTGKKLTVTCSQNMNHEYMSWYRQDPGLGLRQIYYSMNVEVTDKGDVPEGYKVSRKEKRNFPLILESPSPNQTSLYFCASSLQGGRGANVLTFGAGSRLTVL.

The chain uses TRBV6-1 and TRBJ2-7, with unresolved D. The CDR3 covers 14 residues. Trimming pared 1 base from V and 7 bases from J, leaving 14 bases between. Germline CDR1 reads MNHNS; CDR2 reads SASEGT. For the CDR3, the DNA is TGTGCCAGCAGTGAAGTGAACAGCCTCGGGGAGCAGTACTTC. Its protein product is CASSEVNSLGEQYF.

The chain recombines TRBV28 with TRBJ1-5, with D unresolved. The V gene lost 3 bases and the J gene lost 3 bases, with 3 bases spanning the gap. CDR3 size: 12 residues. The V gene's germline CDR1 is MDHEN and CDR2 SYDVKM. The CDR3: CASSLFNQPQHF. CDR3 coding DNA: TGTGCCAGCAGTTTGTTCAATCAGCCCCAGCATTTT.

The chain carries TRBV6-6 and TRBJ2-7; 7 nucleotides align to TRBD1. J gave up 2 bases and V 5 bases, and 21 bases lay outside the gene matches. The V gene's germline CDR1 is MNHNY and CDR2 SVGAGI (reference sequence). The CDR3 length is 19 residues. This CDR3 is CASSPTPYRGKGRTYEQYF. The CDR3 nucleotides read TGTGCCAGCAGTCCTACCCCTTACAGGGGAAAAGGAAGGACCTACGAGCAGTACTTC.

The chain has TRBV4-3 and TRBJ2-3; TRBD2 matches at 9 bases. Germline V CDR1 and CDR2: LGHNA, YSLEER. Trimming took 0 bases from V and 4 from J; bases not matched to a gene: 8. The CDR3 contains 17 residues. The CDR3 sequence: CASSQDVASGASDTQYF. DNA of the CDR3: TGCGCCAGCAGCCAAGATGTGGCTAGCGGGGCTTCAGATACGCAGTATTTT.

This clone was picked up a small number of times. The chain links TRBV19 to TRBJ1-5; the D is unclear. Trimming took 1 base from V and 6 from J, leaving 7 bases between them. There are 13 residues in the CDR3. Germline values: CDR1 LNHDA, CDR2 SQIVND (reference sequence). The CDR3 sequence is CASSIGRVQPQHF. The CDR3 DNA reads TGTGCCAGTAGTATAGGCCGGGTTCAGCCCCAGCATTTT.

The rearrangement uses TRBV2 and TRBJ2-7, with a possible D match to TRBD2 (7 bases). Germline CDR1 SNHLY, CDR2 FYNNEI. The CDR3 is made up of 13 amino acids. Trimming took 10 bases from V and 5 from J, leaving 18 bases between them. The CDR3 DNA reads as TGTGCCACCGGGGAGGGGGGGCCCCACGAGCAGTACTTC. Translation gives CATGEGGPHEQYF.

The chain carries TRBV28 and TRBJ2-3, with 12 bases identical to TRBD2. Germline loops: CDR1 MDHEN, CDR2 SYDVKM. V gave up 7 bases and J gave up 4 bases; unmatched junction bases: 6. CDR3 length: 15 residues. The CDR3, as DNA: TGTGCCAGCAACCTAGCGGGGGGGCCAGCAGATACGCAGTATTTT. This sequence encodes CASNLAGGPADTQYF.

J is TRBJ1-1 and V is TRBV15, with 10 nucleotides matching TRBD1. Germline V gene data show CDR1 as LNHNV and CDR2 as YYDKDF (reference sequence). V was pared by 8 bases and J by 5 bases, with 2 bases of the junction left unmatched. The length of the CDR3 is 12 residues. For the CDR3, the DNA is TGTGCCACCGGGACAGGGGAGACTGAAGCTTTCTTT. It specifies CATGTGETEAFF.

V and J are TRBV28 and TRBJ1-1, with D possibly TRBD1 on 5 matching bases. The V gene lost 1 base and the J gene lost 0 bases, with 9 bases spanning the gap. The CDR3 sequence is 15 residues long. Germline V gene lookup returns CDR1 MDHEN and CDR2 SYDVKM. CDR3 sequence (DNA): TGTGCCAGCAGTTTATACCAGGGCGTGAACACTGAAGCTTTCTTT. Its translation: CASSLYQGVNTEAFF.

This clone was counted only a few times. The chain is built from TRBV5-1 and TRBJ1-6; 10 nucleotides match TRBD1. The CDR3 sequence is 15 residues long. V gave up 5 bases and J gave up 7 bases; unmatched junction bases: 6. The germline CDR1 and CDR2 sequences are SGHRS and YFSETQ. CDR3 in amino acids: CASREGDRGNSPLHF. The CDR3, as DNA: TGCGCCAGCAGGGAAGGGGACAGGGGAAATTCACCCCTCCACTTT.

The chain employs TRBV21-1 and TRBJ2-5; the table's D call TRBD2 went unverified against the DNA. TRBV21-1 is shown as a pseudogene. CDR3 size: 11 residues. In DNA form, the CDR3 reads TGTGCCAGCAGCAAACCTTGGACCCAGTACTTC. Translation gives CASSKPWTQYF.

This chain connects TRBV5-1 to TRBJ1-1; 9 bases line up with TRBD1. The CDR3 runs 15 residues. Germline CDR1 is SGHRS and CDR2 is YFSETQ. Losses at the gene ends were 7 bases for V and 1 base for J; bases not matched to a gene: 8. The CDR3 nucleotides read TGCGCCAGCTCTAGGACAGGGGATCGGAACACTGAAGCTTTCTTT. This gives the protein CASSRTGDRNTEAFF. The full variable domain, in which reference TRBV5-1 and TRBJ1-1 provide the parts outside the CDR3, is KAGVTQTPRYLIKTRGQQVTLSCSPISGHRSVSWYQQTPGQGLQFLFEYFSETQRNKGNFPGRFSGRQFSNSRSEMNVSTLELGDSALYLCASSRTGDRNTEAFFGQGTRLTVV.

The chain recombines TRBV5-1 with TRBJ2-3; D is possibly TRBD2 (6 bases). The length of the CDR3 is 13 residues. Germline-derived CDR1 and CDR2 are SGHRS and YFSETQ. V dropped 7 bases and J dropped 2 bases, with 11 bases sitting between them. Written as DNA, the CDR3 is TGCGCCAGCCGGACTAATCCCACAGATACGCAGTATTTT. Its protein is CASRTNPTDTQYF. The full variable domain, its missing parts supplied by reference TRBV5-1 and TRBJ2-3, is KAGVTQTPRYLIKTRGQQVTLSCSPISGHRSVSWYQQTPGQGLQFLFEYFSETQRNKGNFPGRFSGRQFSNSRSEMNVSTLELGDSALYLCASRTNPTDTQYFGPGTRLTVL.

As DNA, the CDR3 is TGTGCCAGTAGGACTAGCGGGGTTTACAATGAGCAGTTCTTC. Amino acid sequence: CASRTSGVYNEQFF. The chain couples TRBV19 to TRBJ2-1; TRBD2 aligns across 11 bases. Losses at the gene ends were 6 bases for V and 4 bases for J; bases not matched to a gene: 2. CDR1 is LNHDA, CDR2 SQIVND, per germline (reference sequence). This CDR3 is built from 14 residues. Full variable domain (outside the CDR3, taken from reference TRBV19 and TRBJ2-1): DGGITQSPKYLFRKEGQNVTLSCEQNLNHDAMYWYRQDPGQGLRLIYYSQIVNDFQKGDIAEGYSVSREKKESFPLTVTSAQKNPTAFYLCASRTSGVYNEQFFGPGTRLTVL.

This clone was seen a single time. The J gene is TRBJ1-5, the V gene TRBV18, with D unclear. CDR3 length equals 14 residues. Trimming stripped 9 bases from V and 3 bases from J, with 15 bases between. Germline CDR1 and CDR2: KGHSH and LQKENI. The CDR3 DNA reads TGTGCCAGTAGCAAGGAGCAGTTCAATCAGCCCCAGCATTTT. This encodes CASSKEQFNQPQHF.